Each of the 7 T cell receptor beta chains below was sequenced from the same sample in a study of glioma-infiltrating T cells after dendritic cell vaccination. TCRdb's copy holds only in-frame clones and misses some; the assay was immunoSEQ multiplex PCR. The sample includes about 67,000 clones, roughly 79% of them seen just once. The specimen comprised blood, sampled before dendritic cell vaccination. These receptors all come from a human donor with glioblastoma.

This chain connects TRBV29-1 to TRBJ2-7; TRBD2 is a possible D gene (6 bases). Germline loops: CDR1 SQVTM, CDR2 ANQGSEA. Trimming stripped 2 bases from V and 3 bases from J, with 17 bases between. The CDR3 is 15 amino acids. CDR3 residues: CSVELAGEAFYEQYF. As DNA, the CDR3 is TGCAGCGTTGAATTGGCCGGGGAGGCCTTCTACGAGCAGTACTTC.

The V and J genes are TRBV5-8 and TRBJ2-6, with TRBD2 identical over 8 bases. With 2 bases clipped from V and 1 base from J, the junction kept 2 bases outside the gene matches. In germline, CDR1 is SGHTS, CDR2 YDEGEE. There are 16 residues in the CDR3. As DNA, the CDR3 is TGTGCCAGCAGCTTCGGGGGGGTGTCTGGGGCCAACGTCCTGACTTTC. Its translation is CASSFGGVSGANVLTF.

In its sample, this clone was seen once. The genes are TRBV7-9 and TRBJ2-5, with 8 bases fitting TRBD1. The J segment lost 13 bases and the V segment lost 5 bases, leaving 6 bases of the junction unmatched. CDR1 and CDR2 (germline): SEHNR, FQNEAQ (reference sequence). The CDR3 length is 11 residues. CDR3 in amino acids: CASSGPGGLYF. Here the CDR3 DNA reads TGTGCCAGCAGCGGCCCAGGGGGCTTGTACTTC. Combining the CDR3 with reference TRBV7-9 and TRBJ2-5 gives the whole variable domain DTGVSQNPRHKITKRGQNVTFRCDPISEHNRLYWYRQTLGQGPEFLTYFQNEAQLEKSRLLSDRFSAERPKGSFSTLEIQRTEQGDSAMYLCASSGPGGLYFGPGTRLLVL.

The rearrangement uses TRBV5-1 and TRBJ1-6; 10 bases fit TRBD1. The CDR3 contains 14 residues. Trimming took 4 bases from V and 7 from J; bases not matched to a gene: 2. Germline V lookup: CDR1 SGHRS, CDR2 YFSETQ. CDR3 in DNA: TGCGCCAGCAGCCCGGGACAGGGGAATTCACCCCTCCACTTT. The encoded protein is CASSPGQGNSPLHF.

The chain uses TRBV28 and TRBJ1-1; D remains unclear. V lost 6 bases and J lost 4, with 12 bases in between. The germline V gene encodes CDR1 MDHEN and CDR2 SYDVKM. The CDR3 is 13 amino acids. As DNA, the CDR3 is TGTGCCAGCAGACAGTCGATTAGCACTGAAGCTTTCTTT. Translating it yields CASRQSISTEAFF.

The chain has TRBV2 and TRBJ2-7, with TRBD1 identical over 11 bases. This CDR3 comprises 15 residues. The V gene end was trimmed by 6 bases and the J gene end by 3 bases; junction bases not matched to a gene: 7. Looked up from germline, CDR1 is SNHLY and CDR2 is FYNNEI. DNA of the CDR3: TGTGCCAGCAGAGAGCAGGACAGGGGGCTCTACGAGCAGTACTTC. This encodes CASREQDRGLYEQYF.

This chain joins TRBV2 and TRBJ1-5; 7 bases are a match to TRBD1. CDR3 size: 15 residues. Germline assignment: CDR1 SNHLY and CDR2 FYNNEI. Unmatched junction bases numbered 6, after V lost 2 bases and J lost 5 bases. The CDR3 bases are TGTGCCAGCAGTGAACAGCGACAGGGAGATCAGCCCCAGCATTTT. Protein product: CASSEQRQGDQPQHF.